These T cell receptor beta chains were read from a single sample in a study of cytomegalovirus exposure and HLA in healthy donors. TCRdb's table, derived via immunoSEQ multiplex PCR, lists solely in-frame clones and lacks some. Of 150,000 to 180,000 clones in the sample, about 80% were seen once. Sequencing used PBMCs. All receptors derive from a man aged 25-45 years in good health and CMV-seropositive. Both conserved end residues are part of each CDR3. The order of the fields is J gene, D gene, CDR3 length, V gene, clone size, CDR3 DNA, CDR3 protein. A D gene is named only where the DNA matches it firmly. A clone size is listed for some rows: how often the clone was seen (once, few, many), or a class if it is expanded.

J: TRBJ2-3
D: TRBD2
length: 13
V: TRBV5-4
size: once
DNA: TGTGCCAGCAGCCGGGGGGGGTCAGATACGCAGTATTTT
CDR3: CASSRGGSDTQYF

J: TRBJ1-5
D: TRBD1
length: 14
V: TRBV2
size: NA
DNA: TGTGCCAGCAGCTCGGGACAGGGTACCCAGCCCCAGCATTTT
CDR3: CASSSGQGTQPQHF

J: TRBJ2-1
D: NA
length: 15
V: TRBV28
size: NA
DNA: TGTGCCAGCAGTTTCTGGCAGGGTACCTACAATGAGCAGTTCTTC
CDR3: CASSFWQGTYNEQFF

J: TRBJ2-3
D: TRBD2
length: 16
V: TRBV28
size: NA
DNA: TGTGCCAGCAGCCTGATTCTGGGGAGCGGGGGAGATACGCAGTATTTT
CDR3: CASSLILGSGGDTQYF

J: TRBJ2-3
D: NA
length: 13
V: TRBV9
size: NA
DNA: TGTGCCAGCAGCACCGGTTCCACAGATACGCAGTATTTT
CDR3: CASSTGSTDTQYF

J: TRBJ1-6
D: NA
length: 14
V: TRBV6-5
size: once
DNA: TGTGCCAGCAGTTACATCAGGCCTAATTCACCCCTCCACTTT
CDR3: CASSYIRPNSPLHF

J: TRBJ2-5
D: NA
length: 17
V: TRBV27
size: NA
DNA: TGTGCCAGCAGTTTACGGGGGTTCGGGGTGTACCAAGAGACCCAGTACTTC
CDR3: CASSLRGFGVYQETQYF

J: TRBJ1-5
D: NA
length: 16
V: TRBV10-2
size: NA
DNA: TGCGCCAGCAGTGTGTCAGGGGAAGGAGCCAATCAGCCCCAGCATTTT
CDR3: CASSVSGEGANQPQHF

J: TRBJ2-3
D: NA
length: 15
V: TRBV5-1
size: NA
DNA: TGCGCCAGCAGCTTGCGTGGGGGGGCCCGAGATACGCAGTATTTT
CDR3: CASSLRGGARDTQYF

J: TRBJ2-1
D: TRBD2
length: 15
V: TRBV4-2
size: NA
DNA: TGTGCCAGCAGCCTCCGGACTAGCGGGAATAATGAGCAGTTCTTC
CDR3: CASSLRTSGNNEQFF

J: TRBJ1-2
D: NA
length: 17
V: TRBV9
size: NA
DNA: TGTGCCAGCAGCCCACTGTCCGAGGGCGCACGGTATGATGGCTACACCTTC
CDR3: CASSPLSEGARYDGYTF

J: TRBJ2-7
D: TRBD2
length: 14
V: TRBV5-4
size: NA
DNA: TGTGCCAGCAGCCTTCTGGCGGGAGGTGGAGAGCAGTACTTC
CDR3: CASSLLAGGGEQYF

J: TRBJ2-1
D: TRBD2
length: 16
V: TRBV19
size: few
DNA: TGTGCCAGTAGTATATTTGGGACTAGCGGGAGTAATGAGCAGTTCTTC
CDR3: CASSIFGTSGSNEQFF

J: TRBJ2-2
D: TRBD2
length: 19
V: TRBV5-5
size: NA
DNA: TGTGCCAGCAGCACACCCGGGACTAGCGGGAGGGACAACACCGGGGAGCTGTTTTTT
CDR3: CASSTPGTSGRDNTGELFF

J: TRBJ1-1
D: TRBD1
length: 16
V: TRBV4-1
size: NA
DNA: TGCGCCAGCAGCCAAGAGGGACAGGGGTCGAACACTGAAGCTTTCTTT
CDR3: CASSQEGQGSNTEAFF

J: TRBJ1-5
D: NA
length: 16
V: TRBV28
size: NA
DNA: TGTGCCAGCAGTTTATTGGCAGGGTTTAGCAATCAGCCCCAGCATTTT
CDR3: CASSLLAGFSNQPQHF

J: TRBJ2-7
D: NA
length: 13
V: TRBV5-5
size: NA
DNA: TGTGCCAGCATGGGCCCTCCCGCCTACGAGCAGTACTTC
CDR3: CASMGPPAYEQYF

J: TRBJ1-1
D: NA
length: 15
V: TRBV4-2
size: NA
DNA: TGTGCCAGCAGCCAAGAGGGGGTCAGGGGCACTGAAGCTTTCTTT
CDR3: CASSQEGVRGTEAFF

J: TRBJ1-3
D: TRBD1
length: 15
V: TRBV11-2
size: NA
DNA: TGTGCCAGCAGCTTCCGACAGGGTGCTGGAAACACCATATATTTT
CDR3: CASSFRQGAGNTIYF

J: TRBJ2-3
D: NA
length: 15
V: TRBV13
size: NA
DNA: TGTGCCAGCAGCGTAAGGAGGGAGGTCGGGAATACGCAGTATTTT
CDR3: CASSVRREVGNTQYF

J: TRBJ2-1
D: NA
length: 15
V: TRBV18
size: NA
DNA: TGTGCCAGCTCACCACCGATGGGAGCTTTGGATGAGCAGTTCTTC
CDR3: CASSPPMGALDEQFF

J: TRBJ2-1
D: TRBD2
length: 15
V: TRBV6-5
size: NA
DNA: TGTGCCAGCAGACCCACTAGCGGGAGAGTCAATGAGCAGTTCTTC
CDR3: CASRPTSGRVNEQFF

J: TRBJ2-7
D: TRBD1
length: 15
V: TRBV28
size: once
DNA: TGTGCCAGCAGTTTATGGACAGGGGATATGTACGAGCAGTACTTC
CDR3: CASSLWTGDMYEQYF

J: TRBJ2-2
D: NA
length: 14
V: TRBV7-7
size: NA
DNA: TGTGCTAGCAGCTTAGTCATCGGGTCCGGGGAGCTGTTTTTT
CDR3: CASSLVIGSGELFF

J: TRBJ2-5
D: TRBD1
length: 13
V: TRBV7-2
size: NA
DNA: TGTGCCAGCAGCTCGACAGGGGTGGAGACCCAGTACTTC
CDR3: CASSSTGVETQYF

J: TRBJ2-5
D: TRBD1
length: 14
V: TRBV5-1
size: NA
DNA: TGCGCCAGCAGTGCAGGGGACAGGGAAGAGACCCAGTACTTC
CDR3: CASSAGDREETQYF

J: TRBJ1-2
D: TRBD1
length: 13
V: TRBV27
size: NA
DNA: TGTGCCAGCAGTTTGGGACAGGGAAGTGGCTACACCTTC
CDR3: CASSLGQGSGYTF

J: TRBJ1-4
D: NA
length: 15
V: TRBV4-2
size: NA
DNA: TGTGCCAGCAGCAACATCGAGGCCGGGGAAGGAAAACTGTTTTTT
CDR3: CASSNIEAGEGKLFF

J: TRBJ2-7
D: TRBD2
length: 17
V: TRBV5-1
size: NA
DNA: TGCGCCAGCAGCTTGAAGACTAGCGGGAGATGGACCTACGAGCAGTACTTC
CDR3: CASSLKTSGRWTYEQYF

J: TRBJ2-1
D: NA
length: 17
V: TRBV4-1
size: once
DNA: TGCGCCAGCAGCCAAGATATGGGGGCCGAGGGGTACAATGAGCAGTTCTTC
CDR3: CASSQDMGAEGYNEQFF

J: TRBJ2-5
D: NA
length: 13
V: TRBV5-1
size: NA
DNA: TGCGCCAGCAGCTTATTGGCGGGAGAGACCCAGTACTTC
CDR3: CASSLLAGETQYF

J: TRBJ2-1
D: TRBD2
length: 17
V: TRBV9
size: few
DNA: TGTGCCAGCAGCGCGCATACTAGCGCGAGCTCCTACAATGAGCAGTTCTTC
CDR3: CASSAHTSASSYNEQFF

J: TRBJ1-1
D: NA
length: 15
V: TRBV15
size: NA
DNA: TGTGCCACCAGCAGGGACAGAGGGTCAAACACTGAAGCTTTCTTT
CDR3: CATSRDRGSNTEAFF

J: TRBJ1-2
D: TRBD1
length: 13
V: TRBV19
size: NA
DNA: TGTGCCAGTAGCCCGGGACAGGGGTATGGCTACACCTTC
CDR3: CASSPGQGYGYTF

J: TRBJ2-1
D: TRBD2
length: 15
V: TRBV29-1
size: NA
DNA: TGCAGCGTTGGTGGTCTAGCGGGGGCTATCAATGAGCAGTTCTTC
CDR3: CSVGGLAGAINEQFF

J: TRBJ1-2
D: TRBD1
length: 16
V: TRBV5-1
size: NA
DNA: TGCGCCAGCAGCTTGGGACGAGACAGGGCCGCCTATGGCTACACCTTC
CDR3: CASSLGRDRAAYGYTF

J: TRBJ1-3
D: NA
length: 15
V: TRBV5-6
size: few
DNA: TGTGCCAGCAGGGGACATGGATCTAACGGAAACACCATATATTTT
CDR3: CASRGHGSNGNTIYF

J: TRBJ2-7
D: TRBD2
length: 16
V: TRBV7-8
size: NA
DNA: TGTGCCAGCAGCTTGAGCGGGGGCCCCGGTCATCACGAGCAGTACTTC
CDR3: CASSLSGGPGHHEQYF

J: TRBJ1-1
D: NA
length: 15
V: TRBV14
size: NA
DNA: TGTGCCAGCAGCCAAGAACAGGCCCCGAACACTGAAGCTTTCTTT
CDR3: CASSQEQAPNTEAFF

J: TRBJ1-1
D: NA
length: 14
V: TRBV5-4
size: NA
DNA: TGTGCCAGCAGCCCGCAAGGGGGTTACACTGAAGCTTTCTTT
CDR3: CASSPQGGYTEAFF

J: TRBJ2-3
D: NA
length: 16
V: TRBV9
size: NA
DNA: TGTGCCAGCAGCCCGTGGGGGGGGCCAGGCACAGATACGCAGTATTTT
CDR3: CASSPWGGPGTDTQYF

J: TRBJ1-3
D: NA
length: 13
V: TRBV7-3
size: NA
DNA: TGTGCCAGCAGCCGGACAGCCGGAAACACCATATATTTT
CDR3: CASSRTAGNTIYF

J: TRBJ1-5
D: NA
length: 13
V: TRBV28
size: few
DNA: TGTGCCAGCACCCAGGGGAGCAATCAGCCCCAGCATTTT
CDR3: CASTQGSNQPQHF

J: TRBJ1-1
D: TRBD1
length: 15
V: TRBV4-2
size: NA
DNA: TGTGCCAGCAGCCAAAACAGGGGTTACAACACTGAAGCTTTCTTT
CDR3: CASSQNRGYNTEAFF

J: TRBJ2-1
D: TRBD2
length: 18
V: TRBV7-2
size: NA
DNA: TGTGCCAGCAGCTTAAGACCACCCGCGAGACTAGCGGGCAATGAGCAGTTCTTC
CDR3: CASSLRPPARLAGNEQFF